These T cell receptor beta chains were read from a single sample in a study of T cell responses to AZD1222 COVID-19 vaccine. Profiled with immunoSEQ multiplex PCR; TCRdb holds only in-frame clones, not every one. The table lists 150,000 or so clones, more than 90% of them singletons. Sequencing was performed on peripheral blood, taken on day 0 of AZD1222 vaccination. Receptors originate from an adult in good health. Each CDR3 is given with its conserved first and last residue. Fields, in order: J gene, V gene, D gene, CDR3 protein. D genes are given only for firm matches.

j_call: TRBJ2-1
v_call: TRBV28
d_call: .
cdr3_aa: CASSLDINNEQFF

j_call: TRBJ1-1
v_call: TRBV11-2
d_call: TRBD1
cdr3_aa: CASSLDSWDRGKDTEAFF

j_call: TRBJ1-1
v_call: TRBV10-3
d_call: .
cdr3_aa: CAISGSETSAFF

j_call: TRBJ2-7
v_call: TRBV5-1
d_call: .
cdr3_aa: CASSTGAGSYEQYF

j_call: TRBJ2-5
v_call: TRBV7-9
d_call: .
cdr3_aa: CASSATLQETQYF

j_call: TRBJ1-6
v_call: TRBV9
d_call: TRBD1
cdr3_aa: CASSTDRDHSPLHF

j_call: TRBJ2-7
v_call: TRBV11-3
d_call: .
cdr3_aa: CASSLAQGAEQYF

j_call: TRBJ2-7
v_call: TRBV20-1
d_call: .
cdr3_aa: CSASRELAWGEQYF

j_call: TRBJ2-3
v_call: TRBV19
d_call: .
cdr3_aa: CASSIGTRPSTDTQYF

j_call: TRBJ2-7
v_call: TRBV3-1/TRBV3-2
d_call: TRBD2
cdr3_aa: CASSPPLAGDREQYF

j_call: TRBJ2-4
v_call: TRBV5-1
d_call: TRBD1
cdr3_aa: CASSLGDRVQNIQYF

j_call: TRBJ1-2
v_call: TRBV28
d_call: TRBD1
cdr3_aa: CASSSGTGFGYTF

j_call: TRBJ2-2
v_call: TRBV15
d_call: TRBD1
cdr3_aa: CATRDRGGLFF

j_call: TRBJ2-7
v_call: TRBV28
d_call: TRBD1
cdr3_aa: CASSPRDRGYYEQYF

j_call: TRBJ1-5
v_call: TRBV19
d_call: TRBD1
cdr3_aa: CASSKQGSEQPQHF

j_call: TRBJ1-1
v_call: TRBV5-1
d_call: .
cdr3_aa: CASSLSGGTEAFF

j_call: TRBJ1-3
v_call: TRBV7-8
d_call: .
cdr3_aa: CASSLGFGNTIYF

j_call: TRBJ1-2
v_call: TRBV28
d_call: .
cdr3_aa: CASRRGVPLYGYTF

j_call: TRBJ1-2
v_call: TRBV6-5
d_call: TRBD1
cdr3_aa: CASSYNRGGYGYTF

j_call: TRBJ2-1
v_call: TRBV24-1
d_call: TRBD2
cdr3_aa: CATSDPGTSGAYNEQFF

j_call: TRBJ1-4
v_call: TRBV4-1
d_call: .
cdr3_aa: CASSQGGKGTEGLFF

j_call: TRBJ2-3
v_call: TRBV14
d_call: .
cdr3_aa: CASSLLGDTQYF

j_call: TRBJ1-5
v_call: TRBV27
d_call: TRBD1
cdr3_aa: CASTAFQGANQPQHF

j_call: TRBJ2-3
v_call: TRBV7-6
d_call: TRBD2
cdr3_aa: CASSLGSGGPDTQYF

j_call: TRBJ1-4
v_call: TRBV28
d_call: .
cdr3_aa: CASSPGGQTNEKLFF

j_call: TRBJ2-1
v_call: TRBV2
d_call: .
cdr3_aa: CASSSLGANEQFF

j_call: TRBJ2-5
v_call: TRBV5-1
d_call: TRBD1
cdr3_aa: CASSYQQGTGETQYF

j_call: TRBJ2-7
v_call: TRBV11-1
d_call: .
cdr3_aa: CASSGYGDWGLEQYF

j_call: TRBJ2-4
v_call: TRBV20-1
d_call: .
cdr3_aa: CSASGGATVNIQYF

j_call: TRBJ2-5
v_call: TRBV3-1/TRBV3-2
d_call: .
cdr3_aa: CASSPGPRQETQYF

j_call: TRBJ1-2
v_call: TRBV6-2/TRBV6-3
d_call: .
cdr3_aa: CASRPMGQEGIYGYTF

j_call: TRBJ1-5
v_call: TRBV3-1/TRBV3-2
d_call: TRBD1
cdr3_aa: CASSQGYGQGDQPQHF

j_call: TRBJ1-3
v_call: TRBV6-4
d_call: TRBD1
cdr3_aa: CASSGGDRSRTIYF

j_call: TRBJ2-1
v_call: TRBV28
d_call: TRBD2
cdr3_aa: CASSQTPGLAGAIDEQFF

j_call: TRBJ2-1
v_call: TRBV20-1
d_call: .
cdr3_aa: CSASQGGEQFF

j_call: TRBJ1-5
v_call: TRBV7-9
d_call: TRBD1
cdr3_aa: CASSLANRGSNQPQHF